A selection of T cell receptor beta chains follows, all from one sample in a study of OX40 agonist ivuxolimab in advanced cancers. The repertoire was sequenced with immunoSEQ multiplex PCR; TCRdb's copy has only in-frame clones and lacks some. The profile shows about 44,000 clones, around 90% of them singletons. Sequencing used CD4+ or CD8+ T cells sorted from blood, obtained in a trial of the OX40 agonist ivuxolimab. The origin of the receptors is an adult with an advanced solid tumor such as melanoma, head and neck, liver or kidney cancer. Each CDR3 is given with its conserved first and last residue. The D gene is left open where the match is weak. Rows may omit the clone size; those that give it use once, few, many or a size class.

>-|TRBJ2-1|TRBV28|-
TGTGCCAGCACCAGAGCAGAGGACGCCGTGTTGGAGCAGTTCTTC
CASTRAEDAVLEQFF
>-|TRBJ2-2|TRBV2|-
TGTGCCAGCAGGTGGAGTCTTTCCCCTACCGGGGAGCTGTTTTTT
CASRWSLSPTGELFF
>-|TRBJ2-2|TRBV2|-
TGCGCCAGCACCCCCCTTCGGAGTACGAACACCGGGGAGCTGTTTTTT
CASTPLRSTNTGELFF
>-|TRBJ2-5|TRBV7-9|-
TGTGCCAGCAGCTTAGTCGGGACTCTGGAAGAGACCCAGTACTTC
CASSLVGTLEETQYF
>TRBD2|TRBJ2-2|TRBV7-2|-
TGTGCCAGCAGCCTCCTAGCGGGAGGTACCGGGGAGCTGTTTTTT
CASSLLAGGTGELFF
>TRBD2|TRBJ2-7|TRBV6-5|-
TGTGCCAGCACCCCCGGGGGGGAGCAGTACTTC
CASTPGGEQYF
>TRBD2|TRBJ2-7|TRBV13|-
TGTGCCAGCAGCTTAAGAGGGAGGGCCCCCGAGCAGTACTTC
CASSLRGRAPEQYF
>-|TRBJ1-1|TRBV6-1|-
TGTGCCAGCATAAAACGGAGAGAGGTGAACACTGAAGCTTTCTTT
CASIKRREVNTEAFF
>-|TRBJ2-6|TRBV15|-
TGTGCCACCAGCAGAGCTGGTCTAGGGGCCAACGTCCTGACTTTC
CATSRAGLGANVLTF
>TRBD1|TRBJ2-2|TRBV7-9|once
TGTGCCAGCAGCTTATTGTCGGGACAGGGAGCCACCGGGGAGCTGTTTTTT
CASSLLSGQGATGELFF
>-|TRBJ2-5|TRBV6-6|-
TGTGCCAGCAGTTACTCGTCCCAAGAGACCCAGTACTTC
CASSYSSQETQYF
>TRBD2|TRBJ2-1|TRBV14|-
TGTGCCAGCAGCCAAGATCCTAGCGGGAGGGGTGAGCAGTTCTTC
CASSQDPSGRGEQFF
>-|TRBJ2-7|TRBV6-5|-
TGTGCCAGCAGTTACACAGACTACGAGCAGTACTTC
CASSYTDYEQYF
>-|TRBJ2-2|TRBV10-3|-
TGTGCCATCAGTGACCCCGGGGAGAACACCGGGGAGCTGTTTTTT
CAISDPGENTGELFF
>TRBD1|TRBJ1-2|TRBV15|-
TGTGCCACCAGTCAGGGGGGAACCTATGGCTACACCTTC
CATSQGGTYGYTF
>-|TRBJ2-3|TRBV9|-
TGTGCCAGCAGCCCCACCCCGGGATCCACAGATACGCAGTATTTT
CASSPTPGSTDTQYF
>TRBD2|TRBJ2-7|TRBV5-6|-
TGTGCCAGCAGCGGCAGACTAGCGGGAGGGCCCTCCTACGAGCAGTACTTC
CASSGRLAGGPSYEQYF
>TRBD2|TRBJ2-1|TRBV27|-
TGTGCCATCCCTTTGTGCGGGAGAGGATACAATGAGCAGTTCTTC
CAIPLCGRGYNEQFF
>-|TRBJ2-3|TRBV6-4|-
TGTGCCAGCAGTGACTCTCGGGGAGGCTTCACAGATACGCAGTATTTT
CASSDSRGGFTDTQYF
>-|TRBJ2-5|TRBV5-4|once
TGTGCCAGCAGCTCCGGAGGTACTCAGTACTTC
CASSSGGTQYF
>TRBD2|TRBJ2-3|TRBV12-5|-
TGTGCTAGTGGTTCTGCGGGACTAGCGGGCACAGATACGCAGTATTTT
CASGSAGLAGTDTQYF
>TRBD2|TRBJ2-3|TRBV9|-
TGTGCCAGCTCCGTAAGCGGGGCCACAGATACGCAGTATTTT
CASSVSGATDTQYF
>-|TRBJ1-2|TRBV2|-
TGTGCCAGCAGTGCATTTACAGCTAACTATGGCTACACCTTC
CASSAFTANYGYTF
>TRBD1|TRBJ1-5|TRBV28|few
TGTGCCAGCAGCCTAGGACAGGGGTATCGACAGCCCCAGCATTTT
CASSLGQGYRQPQHF
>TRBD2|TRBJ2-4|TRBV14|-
TGTGCCAGCAGCCCGACTAGCGGGAGTGACAAAAACATTCAGTACTTC
CASSPTSGSDKNIQYF
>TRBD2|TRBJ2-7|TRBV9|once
TGTGCCAGCAGCCCAACGGGACTAGCGAGCTACGAGCAGTACTTC
CASSPTGLASYEQYF
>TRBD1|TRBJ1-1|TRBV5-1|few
TGCGCCAGCAGAGATACAGGGGCAACTGAAGCTTTCTTT
CASRDTGATEAFF
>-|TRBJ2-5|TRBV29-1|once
TGCAGCGTTGAATGGCATCTCGACCCCTTAAAGACCCAGTACTTC
CSVEWHLDPLKTQYF
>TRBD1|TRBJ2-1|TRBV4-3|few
TGCGCCAGCAGCCAGACCACAGGGGTGGGTGAGCAGTTCTTC
CASSQTTGVGEQFF
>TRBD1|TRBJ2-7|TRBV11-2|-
TGTGCCAGCAGCGACACGGACAGGGCCGACTACGAGCAGTACTTC
CASSDTDRADYEQYF
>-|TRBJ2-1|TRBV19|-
TGTGCCAGTAGTATCTTGGCTAGCGATAATGAGCAGTTCTTC
CASSILASDNEQFF
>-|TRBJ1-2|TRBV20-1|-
TGCAGTGCCGCCGGGAGTCATGGCTACACCTTC
CSAAGSHGYTF
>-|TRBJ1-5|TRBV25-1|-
TGTGCCAGCAGTGAATACGGGGTTGAGCAGCCCCAGCATTTT
CASSEYGVEQPQHF
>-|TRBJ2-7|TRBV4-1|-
TGCGCCAGCAGCCTCTACCCCGGCAATGAAGGCTCCTACGAGCAGTACTTC
CASSLYPGNEGSYEQYF